This T cell receptor beta chain appears in the sequencing data of a study of graft-versus-host responses after intestinal transplantation. Study-wide context: All recipients got anti-thymocyte globulin induction, then tacrolimus and steroids for around three years. Whole-study results and caveats: Allografts from individuals with graft-donor T cell macrochimerism displayed high graft-versus-host to host-versus-graft clonal ratios. Among recipient marrow samples, GvH clones were found; some appeared first in ileum or blood. Maximum circulating GvH clone levels tracked with early post-transplant HvG decreases.

About this clone itself: Its matching antigen is unknown.

Some clones are missing from TCRdb's copy, which holds only in-frame ones; the method was immunoSEQ multiplex PCR. Of around 110,000 clones in the sample, roughly 86% are singletons; the top ten hold over 0.6%. This clonotype was obtained from a human donor who was the organ donor for an intestinal transplant. The source material was unstimulated CD4+ T cells sorted from spleen or lymph node cells, sampled before transplant.

The CDR3 loop is CASSLGEGDTEAFF. CDR3 bases: TGTGCCAGCAGCTTGGGGGAAGGCGACACTGAAGCTTTCTTT. The chain carries TRBV11-3 and TRBJ1-1; possibly TRBD1 for D (5 bases). This CDR3 spans 14 amino acids. Germline CDR1 is SGHNT and CDR2 is YENEEA. The V and J ends lost 3 bases and 3 bases respectively, with 11 bases between them.